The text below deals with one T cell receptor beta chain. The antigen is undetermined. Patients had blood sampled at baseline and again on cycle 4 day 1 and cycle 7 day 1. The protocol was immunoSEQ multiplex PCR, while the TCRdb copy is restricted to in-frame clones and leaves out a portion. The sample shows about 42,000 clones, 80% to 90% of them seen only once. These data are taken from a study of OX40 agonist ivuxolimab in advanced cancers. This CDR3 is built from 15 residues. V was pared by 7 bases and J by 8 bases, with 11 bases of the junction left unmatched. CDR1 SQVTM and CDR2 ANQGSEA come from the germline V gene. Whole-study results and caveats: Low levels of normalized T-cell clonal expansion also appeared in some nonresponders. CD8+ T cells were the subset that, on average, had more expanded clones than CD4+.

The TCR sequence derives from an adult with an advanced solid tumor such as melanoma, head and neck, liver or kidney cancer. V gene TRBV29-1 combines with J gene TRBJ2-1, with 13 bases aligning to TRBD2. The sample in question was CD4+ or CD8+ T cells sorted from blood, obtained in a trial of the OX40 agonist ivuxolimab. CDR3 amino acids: CSARGLAGVLDEQFF. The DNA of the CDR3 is TGCAGCGCCCGAGGACTAGCGGGAGTTCTCGATGAGCAGTTCTTC.